Reported below is one TCR beta chain. Its target is unknown. The identical CDR3 is also encoded by other nucleotide sequences in the sample. Per the original methods: ImmunoSEQ output held junction-only sequences without quality scores, so filtering differed. TCRdb keeps only in-frame clones here, not all; method: immunoSEQ multiplex PCR. From that table come the V and J calls and clone size; the DNA was used to work out D and trimming. The sample consists of 950,000 to 1,300,000 clones, more than 60% of them appearing once. The CDR3 runs to 15 residues. Per germline, CDR1 SGDLS and CDR2 YYNGEE. The V end lost 0 bases, the J end lost 3 bases, and 11 bases lay between the germline ends. The entry originates in a study of shared clonotypes between healthy human individuals. The donors, healthy adults who were HIV-negative, had experienced no recent acute infections or vaccinations. Study observations and caveats: Around 4.9% of naive CD4 clonotypes were shared across four donors. Having only a few donors restricted how much genetic and exposure-history diversity was captured.

Sequenced input: memory CD4+ T cells sorted from blood. As to subset: CD45RA-negative fraction. This receptor was obtained from a man in his late teens or twenties in good health. This chain joins TRBV9 and TRBJ2-3; weak D call: TRBD2 (6 bases). CDR3 sequence: CASSVGLTSTDTQYF. CDR3 nucleotides: TGTGCCAGCAGCGTAGGACTGACTAGTACAGATACGCAGTATTTT.